These 12 T cell receptor beta chains originate from one sample sequenced in a study of post-analysis software for immune sequencing data. cDNA libraries of TCR beta carried unique molecular identifiers. In TCRdb, the PCR reads were re-called with MiXCR into one record per CDR3 protein. This table holds fewer than 900,000 distinct CDR3 sequences, 35% to 55% found once. General study results and limits: Elevated frequency relative to controls characterized roughly 5 TRBV segments in patients, TRBV5-6, TRBV5-1 and TRBV20-1 among them.

No cognate antigen is known for these TCRs. The sample was blood. These receptors were taken from a girl under 18 with multiple sclerosis.

The chain combines TRBV7-9 with TRBJ2-7, with a weak D call TRBD1 (6 bases). Germline V gives CDR1 SEHNR, CDR2 FQNEAQ (reference sequence). V lost 6 bases to trimming and J lost 0 bases, with 15 bases between them. The CDR3 sequence is 15 residues long. Here the CDR3 reads CASSRTQGSSYEQYF. The CDR3 bases are TGTGCCAGCAGTCGTACACAGGGAAGCTCCTACGAGCAGTACTTC.

The J gene is TRBJ2-6, the V gene TRBV6-6, with no clear D. Trimming stripped 8 bases from V and 0 bases from J, with 17 bases between. The CDR3 is 17 residues long. Looked up from germline, CDR1 is MNHNY and CDR2 is SVGAGI (reference sequence). CDR3 amino acids: CASGIDASYSGANVLTF. Written as DNA, the CDR3 is TGTGCCAGCGGAATTGATGCGTCTTACTCTGGGGCCAACGTCCTGACTTTC.

In this sample, this clonotype turned up a few times. The chain employs TRBV20-1 and TRBJ2-7; a weak D match, TRBD1 (5 bases). V lost 0 bases to trimming and J lost 3 bases, with 12 bases between them. CDR3 size: 14 residues. The germline V gene encodes CDR1 DFQATT and CDR2 SNEGSKA (reference sequence). The CDR3 loop is CSARDLRGGYEQYF. The CDR3 bases are TGCAGTGCTAGAGATCTAAGGGGCGGCTACGAGCAGTACTTC.

The V and J genes are TRBV27 and TRBJ1-2; D remains unclear. The germline V and J ends were trimmed by 5 bases and 3 bases, with 10 bases remaining between them. The CDR3 covers 13 residues. CDR1 is MNHEY and CDR2 is SMNVEV in the germline V gene (reference sequence). As DNA, the CDR3 is TGTGCCAGCAGTCCAGAGGTCGACTATGGCTACACCTTC. Translation: CASSPEVDYGYTF.

This clonotype was recorded a few times. This sequence joins TRBV2 and TRBJ2-4, with D perhaps TRBD1 or TRBD2 (5 bases each). The J call may be wrong; the DNA end is better matched by TRBJ2-7. CDR3 length equals 13 residues. Looked up from germline, CDR1 is SNHLY and CDR2 is FYNNEI. The CDR3 is CASGPGARYEQYF. The DNA for the CDR3 is TGTGCCAGCGGTCCCGGGGCCCGTTACGAGCAGTACTTC.

The rearrangement joins TRBV20-1 to TRBJ2-7, with D maybe TRBD2 (7 bases). The V end lost 5 bases, the J end lost 6 bases, and 20 bases lay between the germline ends. Germline V gene sequence: CDR1 DFQATT, CDR2 SNEGSKA (reference sequence). The length of the CDR3 is 14 residues. This CDR3 reads CSASGLGGSPEQYF. The CDR3, as DNA: TGCAGTGCTTCTGGACTAGGGGGATCTCCCGAGCAGTACTTC.

At least ten counts were recorded for this clonotype. The chain links TRBV6-1 to TRBJ2-3; 13 nucleotides line up with TRBD2. This CDR3 spans 18 amino acids. The germline V gene has CDR1 MNHNS and CDR2 SASEGT. The trim removed 5 bases at V and 4 bases at J, leaving 12 bases unmatched. The DNA for the CDR3 is TGTGCCAGCAGTCCTACTAGCGGGAGGGGCCGCAATCCAGATACGCAGTATTTT. Translated: CASSPTSGRGRNPDTQYF.

This clonotype was counted between two and nine times. The chain joins TRBV4-3 to TRBJ1-2; possible D gene TRBD1, 6 bases. The CDR3 runs to 15 residues. Germline assignment: CDR1 LGHNA and CDR2 YSLEER. Trimming removed 1 base from V and 2 bases from J, with 11 bases in between. CDR3 coding DNA: TGCGCCAGCAGCCAAGGGACAGCTTCCAACTATGGCTACACCTTC. Translated: CASSQGTASNYGYTF.

The chain uses TRBV29-1 and TRBJ2-1, with a tentative D call TRBD1 (6 bases). Deletions cut 2 bases from V and 5 bases from J, with 13 bases between. The CDR3 runs 14 residues. CDR1 and CDR2 (germline): SQVTM, ANQGSEA. In nucleotides, the CDR3 is TGCAGCGTTGAACTGCTAGCAGGGGACAATGAGCAGTTCTTC. This codes for CSVELLAGDNEQFF.

This clonotype came up many times. The chain employs TRBV12-3 or TRBV12-4 and TRBJ2-7; 10 bases agree with TRBD2. This CDR3 has 13 amino acids. Germline trimming cut 6 bases from V and 3 bases from J; bases unmatched to any gene: 2. CDR3 DNA sequence: TGTGCCAGCAGGGCTAGCGGGAGCTACGAGCAGTACTTC. Its protein is CASRASGSYEQYF.

This clonotype has just a few counts. The chain recombines TRBV13 with TRBJ2-1; 11 nucleotides line up with TRBD2. The CDR3 runs to 14 residues. CDR1 PRHDT and CDR2 FYEKMQ come from the germline V gene (reference sequence). The V and J ends lost 8 bases and 5 bases, in that order; junction bases with no gene match: 5. The CDR3 DNA sequence: TGTGCCAGCCTACTAGCGGGAGAGGACAATGAGCAGTTCTTC. Translating it yields CASLLAGEDNEQFF.

The V and J genes are TRBV30 and TRBJ2-2; TRBD2 matches 7 bases. Germline loops: CDR1 GTSNPN, CDR2 SVGIG (reference sequence). The J segment lost 2 bases and the V segment lost 8 bases, leaving 8 bases of the junction unmatched. The CDR3 covers 14 residues. CDR3: CAASSGKNTGELFF. CDR3 coding DNA: TGTGCCGCGAGCAGCGGGAAAAACACCGGGGAGCTGTTTTTT.